Below, 21 T cell receptor beta chains from the same sample are listed, as sequenced in a study of tumor-infiltrating lymphocytes in primary liver carcinoma. Germline DNA was also extracted, while the blood RNA originated from unsorted whole blood. Researchers generated TCR beta cDNA from about 450 ng of total RNA, relying on a constant-region primer. Researchers made the TCR beta libraries by running three nested multiplex PCR rounds with slightly modified ARM-PCR. The first two PCR rounds, around 10 cycles each, used TRBV1-TRBV30 forward primers and a C-beta reverse primer. TCRdb reprocessed the multiplex PCR reads with MiXCR, giving one entry per CDR3 protein. The data contain around 330,000 distinct CDR3 sequences, approximately 54% of them singletons. Sequenced sample: peripheral blood. These receptors all stem from a woman aged 30 to 39 with primary liver carcinoma and hepatitis B virus infection.

As concerns this clonotype: A read error is possible here, since a much larger clone lies one base away. The chain has TRBV6-6 and TRBJ2-5, with D perhaps TRBD1 or TRBD2 (5 bases each). The CDR3 totals 14 residues. Trimming removed 4 bases from V and 4 bases from J, with 13 bases in between. In germline, CDR1 is MNHNY, CDR2 SVGAGI (reference sequence). The CDR3 loop is CASSSSGAPETQYF. Written as DNA, the CDR3 is TGTGCCAGCAGTTCCTCCGGGGCCCCAGAGACCCAGTACTTC.

Of note for this clonotype: With a much larger clone just one base away, this may be a read error. The chain uses TRBV12-3 or TRBV12-4 and TRBJ2-3, with D uncertain. This CDR3 is 12 amino acids long. V gave up 7 bases and J gave up 6 bases, with 11 bases separating them. CDR3 nucleotides: TGTGCCAGCAACCAGAGCCGGGATACGCAGTATTTT. Translating gives CASNQSRDTQYF.

The sample holds a few counts of this clonotype. The genes are TRBV7-9 and TRBJ2-2, with 9 bases lining up with TRBD2. CDR3 length equals 19 residues. CDR1 and CDR2 (germline): SEHNR, FQNEAQ (reference sequence). The trim removed 0 bases at V and 7 bases at J, leaving 15 bases unmatched. The CDR3 reads CASSLAPDVSGSGVGELFF. In DNA, the CDR3 is TGTGCCAGCAGCTTAGCCCCCGACGTTAGCGGGAGCGGAGTCGGGGAGCTGTTTTTT. The whole variable domain, filled in from reference TRBV7-9 and TRBJ2-2, reads DTGVSQNPRHKITKRGQNVTFRCDPISEHNRLYWYRQTLGQGPEFLTYFQNEAQLEKSRLLSDRFSAERPKGSFSTLEIQRTEQGDSAMYLCASSLAPDVSGSGVGELFFGEGSRLTVL.

This chain joins TRBV28 and TRBJ1-5; D unclear. Deletions cut 8 bases from V and 2 bases from J, with 13 bases between. The CDR3 loop spans 14 amino acids. CDR1 is MDHEN, CDR2 SYDVKM, per germline. CDR3 sequence: CASSRASGNQPQHF. The DNA for the CDR3 is TGTGCCAGCTCCCGGGCGTCGGGCAATCAGCCCCAGCATTTT.

On this clonotype itself: This may come from a read error, since a much larger clone is one base off. The rearrangement uses TRBV29-1 and TRBJ1-1; 7 positions agree with TRBD1. V gave up 5 bases and J gave up 4 bases; unmatched junction bases: 10. This CDR3 is 14 amino acids long. Germline lookup yields CDR1 SQVTM and CDR2 ANQGSEA. CDR3 sequence: CSVRQTGWATEAFF. In DNA form, the CDR3 reads TGCAGCGTTAGACAGACAGGGTGGGCCACTGAAGCTTTCTTT.

As for this clonotype: At one boundary the junction diverges from the germline segment, which might be a read error. The CDR3 loop is CVSSLTAGANVLTF. CDR3 DNA: TGTGTCAGCAGCCTCACAGCTGGGGCCAACGTCCTGACTTTC. This chain uses TRBV11-2 with TRBJ2-5; D not certain. Near its end, the DNA agrees better with TRBJ2-6, so the J call may be wrong. Germline CDR1 reads SGHAT; CDR2 reads FQNNGV. The CDR3 has 14 residues.

This clonotype was picked up a small number of times. This may stem from a read error, because a much larger clone lies one nucleotide away. DNA for the CDR3: TGTGCCAGCCGGGGCAGGGGTTACAATGAGCAGTTCTTC. Translation gives CASRGRGYNEQFF. The chain is built from TRBV14 and TRBJ2-1, with D tentatively TRBD1 (6 bases). V was trimmed by 8 bases and J by 4 bases, leaving 12 bases between them. Germline CDR1 SGHDN, CDR2 FVKESK. This CDR3 region has 13 residues.

Comment on this clonotype: The missing conserved phenylalanine or tryptophan at the end of this CDR3 makes a read error likely. This rearrangement joins TRBV11-2 to TRBJ2-1, with D perhaps TRBD2 (5 bases). The CDR3 extends over 14 amino acids. Germline CDR1 is SGHAT and CDR2 is FQNNGV. Between the trimmed V and J ends, which lost 2 bases and 7 bases, there was a span of 12 bases. The CDR3 DNA follows: TGTGCCAGCAGCTTACGAGGGAGTTTAAATGAGCAGTTCTCC. It is translated as CASSLRGSLNEQFS.

As to this clonotype: Its ends do not fully match the called genes, so a read error is possible. V gene TRBV6-2 or TRBV6-3 combines with J gene TRBJ1-5; TRBD1 agrees at 8 bases. Germline V gene data show CDR1 as MNHEY and CDR2 as SVGEGT. CDR3 length: 14 residues. The CDR3 nucleotides read TGTACCAGCAGTTATAACAGGGGGAATCAGCCCCAGCATTTT. This gives the protein CTSSYNRGNQPQHF.

As concerns this clonotype: A read error may produce the germline difference seen at one junction end. V and J are TRBV14 and TRBJ1-4; D might be TRBD1 (5 bases). Germline CDR1 reads SGHDN; CDR2 reads FVKESK. CDR3 length: 14 amino acids. This CDR3 reads CAGSFRGGNEKLFF. For the CDR3, the DNA is TGTGCCGGCAGCTTCCGCGGGGGGAATGAAAAACTGTTTTTT.

The V and J genes are TRBV11-2 and TRBJ2-7; D perhaps matches TRBD1 (6 bases). Trimming removed 7 bases at V and 5 bases at J, with 18 bases between. Per germline, CDR1 SGHAT and CDR2 FQNNGV. The CDR3 loop spans 14 amino acids. CDR3 sequence: CASNPPTGIHEQYF. For the CDR3, the DNA is TGTGCCAGCAATCCGCCTACAGGGATCCACGAGCAGTACTTC.

This clonotype was found a few times. The V call is TRBV7-9, the J call TRBJ2-7, with unresolved D. Trimming removed 4 bases at V and 5 bases at J, with 12 bases between. Germline-derived CDR1 and CDR2 are SEHNR and FQNEAQ (reference sequence). This CDR3 spans 13 amino acids. CDR3 residues: CASSSNPFDEQYF. The CDR3 region has the DNA TGTGCCAGCAGCTCAAACCCGTTCGACGAGCAGTACTTC.

On this clonotype itself: At one boundary the junction diverges from the germline segment, which might be a read error. The rearrangement links TRBV14 to TRBJ1-5; no definite D call. The CDR3 runs 13 residues. Per the germline V gene, CDR1 is SGHDN and CDR2 is FVKESK. CDR3 in DNA: TGTGCCAGCAGCGAAGGCCTATATCAGCTCCAGCATTTT. Protein product: CASSEGLYQLQHF.

V and J are TRBV10-2 and TRBJ1-5, with D tentatively TRBD2 (5 bases). The tail of the sequence fits TRBJ2-3 better, so the J call may be wrong. The CDR3 extends over 13 amino acids. Germline V gene lookup returns CDR1 WSHSY and CDR2 SAAADI. The CDR3 DNA sequence: TGCGCCAGCAGTGGAGGGATTCGTCAGCCCCAGTATTTT. Translated: CASSGGIRQPQYF.

The chain combines TRBV11-2 with TRBJ2-1, with D hard to call. The CDR3 loop spans 15 amino acids. Looked up from germline, CDR1 is SGHAT and CDR2 is FQNNGV. The germline V and J ends were trimmed by 10 bases and 2 bases, with 18 bases remaining between them. The CDR3 DNA is TGTGCCAACAACTTAGAGAGGTCACCCTACAATGAGCAGTTCTTC. As protein: CANNLERSPYNEQFF.

There are a few counts of this clonotype. A junction end diverges from the germline sequence, so it may reflect a read error. The rearrangement uses TRBV10-3 and TRBJ1-6, with D uncertain. This CDR3 region has 14 residues. CDR1 ENHRY and CDR2 SYGVKD come from the germline V gene. The CDR3 DNA is TGTGCCATCACCCGAACGCCCGATGATTCACCCCTCCACTTC. Translation: CAITRTPDDSPLHF.

About this clonotype itself: A much bigger clone sits one base away, suggesting this may be a read error. The chain uses TRBV6-1 and TRBJ1-5; a possible D gene is TRBD1 (5 bases). Per the germline V gene, CDR1 is MNHNS and CDR2 is SASEGT. V shed 6 bases and J shed 3 bases, with 12 bases lying between them. The CDR3 covers 14 residues. CDR3 bases: TGTGCCAGCAGGCTTGGGGGAGTCAATCAGCCCCAGCATTTT. Protein: CASRLGGVNQPQHF.

This clonotype is a singleton in its sample. This clone may be a read error of a much larger clone one base away. The rearrangement links TRBV5-4 to TRBJ2-2; 8 bases line up with TRBD2. The germline gives CDR1 SGHNT, CDR2 YYREEE (reference sequence). CDR3 length: 14 amino acids. V lost 9 bases, J lost 4 bases, and 8 bases stayed unmatched. The CDR3 sequence is CATRFGTSTGELFF. DNA for the CDR3: TGTGCCACCAGATTCGGGACTAGCACCGGGGAGCTGTTTTTT.

Comments on this clonotype: A read error may be the cause here, since a much bigger clone is one base away. This chain uses TRBV4-1 with TRBJ2-6, with a tentative D call TRBD1 (5 bases). The CDR3 is 16 residues long. Germline assignment: CDR1 MGHRA and CDR2 YSYEKL. The CDR3 coding sequence is TGCGCCGGCAGCCAAGTAGGGGCCTCTGGGGCCAACGTCCTGACTTTC. Translating it yields CAGSQVGASGANVLTF.

This rearrangement joins TRBV28 to TRBJ2-2, with no clear D. This CDR3 is 15 amino acids long. Germline CDR1 and CDR2: MDHEN and SYDVKM. With 4 bases removed from V and 9 bases from J, the gap between germline ends came to 18 bases. The CDR3: CASSYDARLTRELFF. The CDR3 DNA sequence: TGTGCCAGCAGTTATGATGCACGTTTGACCAGGGAGCTGTTTTTT.

Concerning this clonotype itself: This may be a read error, as it is one base from a much larger clone. The chain carries TRBV29-1 and TRBJ2-1, with 11 bases identical to TRBD1. From germline, CDR1 is SQVTM and CDR2 ANQGSEA. This CDR3 has 17 residues. This chain's CDR3 is CSVTGTGGLAGYNEQSF. CDR3 nucleotides: TGCAGCGTAACCGGGACAGGGGGTCTAGCGGGGTACAATGAGCAGTCCTTC.